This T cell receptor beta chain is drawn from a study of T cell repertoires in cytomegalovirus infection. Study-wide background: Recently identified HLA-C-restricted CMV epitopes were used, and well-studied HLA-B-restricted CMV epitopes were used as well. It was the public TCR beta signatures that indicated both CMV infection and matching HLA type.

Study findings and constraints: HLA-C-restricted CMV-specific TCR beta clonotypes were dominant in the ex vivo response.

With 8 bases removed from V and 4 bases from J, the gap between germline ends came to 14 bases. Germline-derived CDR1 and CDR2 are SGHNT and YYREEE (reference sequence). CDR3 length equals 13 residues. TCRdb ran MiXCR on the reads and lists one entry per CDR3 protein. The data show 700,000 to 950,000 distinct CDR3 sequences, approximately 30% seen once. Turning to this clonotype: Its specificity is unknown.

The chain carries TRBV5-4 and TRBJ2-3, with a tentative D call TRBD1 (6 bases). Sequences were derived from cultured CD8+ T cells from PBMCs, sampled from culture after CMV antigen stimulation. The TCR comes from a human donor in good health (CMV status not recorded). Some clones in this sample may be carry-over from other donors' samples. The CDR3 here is CASPGTSSDTQYF. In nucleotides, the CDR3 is TGTGCCAGTCCCGGGACATCATCAGATACGCAGTATTTT.